Sequencing of this TCR beta chain was carried out in a study of regulatory T cells in long-lasting Graves disease. Construction of the TCR beta libraries employed iRepertoire HTBI primers in conjunction with Arm-PCR of CDR3 regions. TCRdb passed the multiplex PCR reads through MiXCR, listing each CDR3 protein once. The data hold a few hundred thousand distinct CDR3 sequences, with 20% to 25% observed a single time. Trimming removed 4 bases from V and 0 bases from J, with 19 bases in between. Germline V gives CDR1 MNHEY, CDR2 SVGAGI. The CDR3 loop spans 17 amino acids. Described time point: persistent/refractory GD, antithyroid drugs over 5 years with positive TRAb. Generation of the TCR library employed RNA extracted from PBMCs.

V gene TRBV6-5 combines with J gene TRBJ2-7, with D perhaps matching TRBD1 (5 bases). The receptor was derived from a female donor with Graves disease. The sequenced sample was peripheral blood mononuclear cells (PBMCs), obtained when the disease was refractory, from a patient treated with antithyroid drugs. For the CDR3, the DNA is TGTGCCAGCAGTTTGGAGCCTAGAAGGGGAAGCTCCTACGAGCAGTACTTC. The encoded protein is CASSLEPRRGSSYEQYF.